Each of the 17 T cell receptor beta chains below was sequenced from the same sample in a study of control samples from healthy donors and cancer patients. TCRdb's table, derived via immunoSEQ multiplex PCR, lists solely in-frame clones and lacks some. The sample has approximately 71,000 clones, roughly nine tenths seen once. Sequencing was done on a sample of PBMCs. Receptors were obtained from a man between 60 and 70 years old with lung cancer.

The chain carries TRBV6-5 and TRBJ1-1; D may be TRBD1 (6 bases). This CDR3 spans 15 amino acids. V shed 6 bases and J shed 1 base, with 15 bases lying between them. CDR1 MNHEY and CDR2 SVGAGI come from the germline V gene. CDR3 region: CASRRTAGPNTEAFF. CDR3 DNA: TGTGCCAGCAGACGGACAGCGGGGCCGAACACTGAAGCTTTCTTT.

The chain joins TRBV12-3 or TRBV12-4 to TRBJ1-1, with a weak D call TRBD1 (5 bases). Trimming pared 6 bases from V and 4 bases from J, leaving 12 bases between. The CDR3 is 13 amino acids. In DNA, the CDR3 is TGTGCCAGCAGAAAGGGGATTACCACTGAAGCTTTCTTT. Its translation is CASRKGITTEAFF.

The chain recombines TRBV19 with TRBJ2-3; weak D call: TRBD2 (5 bases). The CDR3 is 16 amino acids. Trimming removed 6 bases at V and 4 bases at J, with 20 bases between. CDR1 is LNHDA, CDR2 SQIVND, per germline (reference sequence). CDR3 coding DNA: TGTGCCAGTAGCCAGGAGGAGACCCGAATCGCAGATACGCAGTATTTT. Translating it yields CASSQEETRIADTQYF.

Concerning this clone itself: This CDR3 is also generated by other DNA sequences in the sample. This chain links TRBV6-5 with TRBJ1-5, with 7 bases lining up with TRBD1. Germline V gene data show CDR1 as MNHEY and CDR2 as SVGAGI. V shed 4 bases and J 0 bases; nucleotides not matched to a gene: 3. The CDR3 covers 15 residues. CDR3 sequence: CASSWTGYSNQPQHF. The CDR3 DNA is TGTGCCAGCAGTTGGACAGGATATAGCAATCAGCCCCAGCATTTT.

This clone was seen a few times. The V and J genes are TRBV5-1 and TRBJ2-7; D uncertain. Trimming pared 0 bases from V and 2 bases from J, leaving 9 bases between. The CDR3 sequence is 14 residues long. Germline V lookup: CDR1 SGHRS, CDR2 YFSETQ. In DNA form, the CDR3 reads TGCGCCAGCAGCTTGGTGGTACAGCCCTACGAGCAGTACTTC. Translating gives CASSLVVQPYEQYF. The full variable domain, completed using reference TRBV5-1 and TRBJ2-7, is KAGVTQTPRYLIKTRGQQVTLSCSPISGHRSVSWYQQTPGQGLQFLFEYFSETQRNKGNFPGRFSGRQFSNSRSEMNVSTLELGDSALYLCASSLVVQPYEQYFGPGTRLTVT.

The chain carries TRBV6-5 and TRBJ2-6; maybe TRBD1 (5 bases). V dropped 7 bases and J dropped 0 bases, with 10 bases sitting between them. The CDR3 sequence is 15 residues long. Germline CDR1 reads MNHEY; CDR2 reads SVGAGI. The CDR3 DNA sequence: TGTGCCAGCACCCCCGACAGCTCTGGGGCCAACGTCCTGACTTTC. Translating gives CASTPDSSGANVLTF.

V and J are TRBV5-1 and TRBJ2-3; D not certain. CDR3 length: 17 residues. Germline lookup yields CDR1 SGHRS and CDR2 YFSETQ. Trimming stripped 1 base from V and 0 bases from J, with 15 bases between. The CDR3 spells CASSLPKTGSSTDTQYF. CDR3 DNA: TGCGCCAGCAGCTTGCCAAAAACGGGCTCTAGCACAGATACGCAGTATTTT.

The CDR3 loop reads CASSLVRDRHNEQFF. CDR3 DNA sequence: TGTGCCAGCAGCTTGGTCCGGGACAGGCACAATGAGCAGTTCTTC. This chain uses TRBV5-6 with TRBJ2-1; 8 bases fit TRBD1. The CDR3 length is 15 residues. J gave up 5 bases and V 0 bases, and 4 bases lay outside the gene matches. Germline V CDR1 and CDR2: SGHDT, YYEEEE.

The CDR3 is CASSTTATGQPQHF. The CDR3 nucleotides read TGTGCCAGCAGCACGACAGCGACAGGTCAGCCCCAGCATTTT. This sequence joins TRBV9 and TRBJ1-5, with a weak D call TRBD1 (6 bases). The ends were cut back, 4 bases at V and 6 bases at J, with 14 bases in the middle. The CDR3 is 14 amino acids. Germline V gene lookup returns CDR1 SGDLS and CDR2 YYNGEE.

This CDR3 reads CSVLNRGKEEKLFF. In DNA, the CDR3 is TGCAGCGTCCTGAACAGGGGGAAAGAAGAAAAACTGTTTTTT. V is TRBV29-1 and J is TRBJ1-4; 8 nucleotides line up with TRBD1. V gave up 6 bases and J gave up 8 bases; unmatched junction bases: 11. This CDR3 has 14 amino acids. Germline CDR1 reads SQVTM; CDR2 reads ANQGSEA.

The chain recombines TRBV7-2 with TRBJ2-3; 9 nucleotides line up with TRBD1. Trimming took 3 bases from V and 5 from J; bases not matched to a gene: 9. The CDR3 consists of 16 residues. From germline, CDR1 is SGHTA and CDR2 FQGNSA. The CDR3 nucleotides read TGTGCCAGCAGCTTTCGGCCGGGACAGGGAGGAGATACGCAGTATTTT. It is translated as CASSFRPGQGGDTQYF.

The chain has TRBV7-3 and TRBJ2-6; D is unclear. Germline loops: CDR1 SGHTA, CDR2 FQGTGA. The V gene lost 6 bases and the J gene lost 0 bases, with 12 bases spanning the gap. This CDR3 contains 16 residues. CDR3 amino acids: CASSYARPSGANVLTF. CDR3 sequence (DNA): TGTGCCAGCAGTTATGCCAGGCCCTCTGGGGCCAACGTCCTGACTTTC.

V gene TRBV2 combines with J gene TRBJ1-2, with unresolved D. The CDR3 is made up of 14 amino acids. The germline CDR1 and CDR2 sequences are SNHLY and FYNNEI. Deletions cut 6 bases from V and 0 bases from J, with 11 bases between. The CDR3 protein is CASRTTNSNYGYTF. The CDR3 region has the DNA TGTGCCAGCAGAACTACCAACTCTAACTATGGCTACACCTTC. The variable domain in full, completed from reference TRBV2 and TRBJ1-2, reads EPEVTQTPSHQVTQMGQEVILRCVPISNHLYFYWYRQILGQKVEFLVSFYNNEISEKSEIFDDQFSVERPDGSNFTLKIRSTKLEDSAMYFCASRTTNSNYGYTFGSGTRLTVV.

The sample holds one count of this clone. The J gene is TRBJ2-6, the V gene TRBV2; tentatively, D is TRBD1 (6 bases). This CDR3 is built from 14 residues. V lost 6 bases, J lost 0 bases, and 6 bases lay in between. Germline CDR1 SNHLY, CDR2 FYNNEI. CDR3 nucleotide sequence: TGTGCCAGCAGACAGGGCTCTGGGGCCAACGTCCTGACTTTC. Translating gives CASRQGSGANVLTF.

This chain links TRBV11-2 with TRBJ1-1, with D tentatively TRBD1 (5 bases). The V gene's germline CDR1 is SGHAT and CDR2 FQNNGV. The length of the CDR3 is 14 residues. Trimming shortened V by 8 bases and J by 0 bases, and 13 bases separated the two germline ends. The DNA for the CDR3 is TGTGCCAGCGTTCCAGGGTGGATGAACACTGAAGCTTTCTTT. Translated, it gives CASVPGWMNTEAFF.

The chain combines TRBV21-1 with TRBJ2-5; the table assigns TRBD1, which was not confirmed against the DNA. TRBV21-1 constitutes a pseudogene. This CDR3 is 16 amino acids long. The CDR3 coding sequence is TGTGCCAGCAGCAAAGCCGGACAGGGGGCCGGAGAGACCCAGTACTTC. Its translation is CASSKAGQGAGETQYF.

V is TRBV6-2 or TRBV6-3 and J is TRBJ1-2; D remains unclear. This CDR3 region has 13 residues. With 4 bases removed from V and 4 bases from J, the gap between germline ends came to 10 bases. Germline V gene sequence: CDR1 MNHEY, CDR2 SVGEGT. In DNA form, the CDR3 reads TGTGCCAGCAGTTCGGTGCTTAGCTATGGCTACACCTTC. It encodes CASSSVLSYGYTF.